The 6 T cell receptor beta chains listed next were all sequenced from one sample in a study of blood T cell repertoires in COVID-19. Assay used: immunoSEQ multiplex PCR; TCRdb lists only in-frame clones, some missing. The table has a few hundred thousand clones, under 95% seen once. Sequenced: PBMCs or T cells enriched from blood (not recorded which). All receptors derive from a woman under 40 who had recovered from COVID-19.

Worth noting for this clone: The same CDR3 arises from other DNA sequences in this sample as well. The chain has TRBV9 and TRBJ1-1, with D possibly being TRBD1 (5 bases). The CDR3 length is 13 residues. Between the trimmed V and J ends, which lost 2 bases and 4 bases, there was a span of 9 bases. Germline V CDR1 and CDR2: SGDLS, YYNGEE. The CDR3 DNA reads TGTGCCAGCAGCGTCCGGGGGGGCACTGAAGCTTTCTTT. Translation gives CASSVRGGTEAFF. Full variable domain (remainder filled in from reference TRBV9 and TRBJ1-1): DSGVTQTPKHLITATGQRVTLRCSPRSGDLSVYWYQQSLDQGLQFLIQYYNGEERAKGNILERFSAQQFPDLHSELNLSSLELGDSALYFCASSVRGGTEAFFGQGTRLTVV.

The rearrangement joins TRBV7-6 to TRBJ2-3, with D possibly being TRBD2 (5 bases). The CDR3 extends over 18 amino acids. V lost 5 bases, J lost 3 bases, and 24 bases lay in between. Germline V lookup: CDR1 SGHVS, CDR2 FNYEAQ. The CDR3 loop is CASSRLTSSSIWTDTQYF. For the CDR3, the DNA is TGTGCCAGCAGCCGCCTTACCTCATCTAGCATCTGGACAGATACGCAGTATTTT.

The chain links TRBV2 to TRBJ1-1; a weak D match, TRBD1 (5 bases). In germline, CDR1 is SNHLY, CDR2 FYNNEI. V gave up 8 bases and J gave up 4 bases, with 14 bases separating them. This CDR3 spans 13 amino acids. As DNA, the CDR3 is TGTGCCAGCCGGGCAGGGATCATCACTGAAGCTTTCTTT. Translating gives CASRAGIITEAFF.

CDR3 coding DNA: TGTGCCAGCAGTTTGACAGCTGGGAATGAAAAACTGTTTTTT. It is translated as CASSLTAGNEKLFF. V is TRBV28 and J is TRBJ1-4; weak D call: TRBD1 (5 bases). CDR1 and CDR2 from the germline V gene are MDHEN and SYDVKM. This CDR3 comprises 14 residues. V lost 3 bases, J lost 5 bases, and 10 bases lay in between.

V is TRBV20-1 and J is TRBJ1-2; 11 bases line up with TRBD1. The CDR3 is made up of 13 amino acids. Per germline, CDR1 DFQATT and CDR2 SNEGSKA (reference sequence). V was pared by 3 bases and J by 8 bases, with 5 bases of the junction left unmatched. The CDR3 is CSASDRDRGGYTF. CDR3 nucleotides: TGCAGTGCTAGTGACCGGGACAGGGGGGGCTACACCTTC.

The CDR3 DNA reads as TGTGCCAGCAGCTTAGGTGACAGGGTGACCGGGGAGCTGTTTTTT. It specifies CASSLGDRVTGELFF. The genes are TRBV7-2 and TRBJ2-2; 7 bases fit TRBD1. This CDR3 has 15 residues. Trimming removed 1 base from V and 5 bases from J; junction bases left unmatched: 4. In germline, CDR1 is SGHTA, CDR2 FQGNSA.